The sequence of this TCR beta chain was determined in a study of T cells after yellow fever vaccination. The CDR3 consists of 16 residues. Germline V gives CDR1 DFQATT, CDR2 SNEGSKA (reference sequence). The V segment lost 6 bases and the J segment 4 bases; nucleotides outside the gene matches: 14. Many counts were recorded for this clonotype. TCRdb reprocessed the 5' RACE reads via MiXCR and lists one record per CDR3 protein. The data hold more than 20,000 distinct CDR3 sequences, with 5.2% observed a single time. Here the sequenced sample was PBMCs, either bulk or a sorted T-cell subset (CD4+, CD8+, memory, or dextramer-sorted; not recorded which), taken roughly 46 days after the first yellow fever vaccination. V usage is TRBV20-1 and J usage is TRBJ2-7; TRBD1 agrees at 11 bases. This TCR was sampled from a young man who received the YFV17D yellow fever vaccine. CDR3 residues: CSAAPATGTGGYEQYF. The DNA of the CDR3 is TGCAGTGCCGCTCCCGCGACCGGGACAGGGGGGTACGAGCAGTACTTC.